The sample holds many counts of the clone carrying this T cell receptor beta chain. This sample was included in a study of response to subunit inactivated influenza vaccine. TCRdb re-derived calls from the RT-PCR reads in MiXCR, one entry per CDR3 protein. The table includes 600,000 to 850,000 distinct CDR3 sequences, 14% detected once. The CDR3 length is 14 residues. The V gene's germline CDR1 is SGHDT and CDR2 YYEEEE. The V gene lost 6 bases and the J gene lost 0 bases, with 12 bases spanning the gap. J is TRBJ1-1 and V is TRBV5-6; possible D gene TRBD1, 5 bases. This TCR derives from a man aged 50-59 years who received an inactivated influenza vaccine. The source material was PBMCs from blood, sampled roughly 2 weeks before vaccination. The CDR3 nucleotides are TGTGCCAGCACCCTACAGGCGTTGAACACTGAAGCTTTCTTT. Translated, it gives CASTLQALNTEAFF.